A selection of T cell receptor beta chains follows, all from one sample in a study of cytomegalovirus exposure and HLA in healthy donors. Measured with immunoSEQ multiplex PCR; TCRdb has only the in-frame clones, and not every one. This sample has approximately 120,000 clones, with about 74% found just once. Sequenced material: PBMCs. These receptors originate from a female donor in good health and CMV-seronegative. The CDR3 runs from the conserved cysteine through the conserved F or W. The D gene is left open where the match is weak. Expanded clones are given a class, and other clones once, few, many or no size at all.

J: TRBJ2-1; V: TRBV7-7; size: NA; D: NA; CDR3: CASSIGMEGGEQFF; DNA: TGTGCTAGCAGCATAGGTATGGAGGGAGGCGAGCAGTTCTTC
J: TRBJ1-1; V: TRBV5-6; size: NA; D: NA; CDR3: CASSFGNTEAFF; DNA: TGTGCCAGCAGCTTCGGGAACACTGAAGCTTTCTTT
J: TRBJ1-1; V: TRBV11-2; size: NA; D: NA; CDR3: CASKGWYEAFF; DNA: TGTGCCAGCAAGGGGTGGTATGAAGCTTTCTTT
J: TRBJ2-1; V: TRBV5-6; size: few; D: TRBD2; CDR3: CASSQDHSGGANEQFF; DNA: TGTGCCAGCAGCCAAGATCATAGCGGGGGGGCCAATGAGCAGTTCTTC
J: TRBJ1-2; V: TRBV5-1; size: NA; D: NA; CDR3: CASSLEGGPPGYTF; DNA: TGCGCCAGCAGCTTGGAGGGCGGGCCCCCTGGCTACACCTTC
J: TRBJ1-2; V: TRBV5-8; size: NA; D: NA; CDR3: CASSRGEDYGYTF; DNA: TGTGCCAGCAGCCGGGGGGAGGACTATGGCTACACCTTC
J: TRBJ1-6; V: TRBV4-3; size: NA; D: NA; CDR3: CASSQMAAGDSPLHF; DNA: TGCGCCAGCAGCCAAATGGCCGCCGGGGATTCACCCCTCCACTTT
J: TRBJ2-1; V: TRBV15; size: NA; D: NA; CDR3: CATSRGGAYNEQFF; DNA: TGTGCCACCAGCAGAGGGGGGGCCTACAATGAGCAGTTCTTC
J: TRBJ2-7; V: TRBV11-2; size: NA; D: TRBD1; CDR3: CASRRTQGARDEQYF; DNA: TGTGCCAGCAGAAGAACCCAGGGGGCTCGCGACGAGCAGTACTTC
J: TRBJ1-2; V: TRBV14; size: NA; D: NA; CDR3: CASSQVVRVGYTF; DNA: TGTGCCAGCAGCCAGGTAGTCCGAGTTGGCTACACCTTC
J: TRBJ2-2; V: TRBV5-1; size: NA; D: TRBD1; CDR3: CASSLAKIRDRGSTGELFF; DNA: TGCGCCAGCAGCTTGGCCAAAATTAGGGACAGGGGGTCCACCGGGGAGCTGTTTTTT
J: TRBJ2-5; V: TRBV7-7; size: NA; D: NA; CDR3: CASSLDLPGSRGETQYF; DNA: TGTGCTAGCAGCTTAGATCTCCCGGGCAGCCGGGGGGAGACCCAGTACTTC
J: TRBJ1-2; V: TRBV27; size: once; D: TRBD1; CDR3: CASSMTGFYGYTF; DNA: TGTGCCAGCAGTATGACAGGGTTCTATGGCTACACCTTC
J: TRBJ2-1; V: TRBV5-8; size: NA; D: TRBD1; CDR3: CASGGQFWSSYNEQFF; DNA: TGTGCCAGCGGGGGACAGTTTTGGAGCTCCTACAATGAGCAGTTCTTC
J: TRBJ1-2; V: TRBV6-6; size: NA; D: NA; CDR3: CASSREGPGGYGYTF; DNA: TGTGCCAGCAGCCGGGAGGGCCCGGGGGGCTATGGCTACACCTTC
J: TRBJ1-2; V: TRBV4-1; size: NA; D: NA; CDR3: CASSQDPPGRKPYTF; DNA: TGCGCCAGCAGCCAAGATCCTCCGGGGAGGAAGCCGTACACCTTC
J: TRBJ1-5; V: TRBV6-1; size: NA; D: NA; CDR3: CASRGRGLNQPQHF; DNA: TGTGCCAGCAGGGGGAGGGGTCTTAATCAGCCCCAGCATTTT
J: TRBJ1-6; V: TRBV25-1; size: NA; D: NA; CDR3: CASRPSTGLDNSPLHF; DNA: TGTGCCAGCCGCCCTTCAACGGGTTTAGATAATTCACCCCTCCACTTT
J: TRBJ2-3; V: TRBV5-4; size: once; D: NA; CDR3: CASSLDRRTDTQYF; DNA: TGTGCCAGCAGCTTGGACAGGCGCACAGATACGCAGTATTTT
J: TRBJ1-1; V: TRBV7-9; size: NA; D: NA; CDR3: CASSFVNTEAFF; DNA: TGTGCCAGCAGCTTCGTGAACACTGAAGCTTTCTTT
J: TRBJ2-2; V: TRBV4-2; size: NA; D: TRBD2; CDR3: CASSRELSGGEAGELFF; DNA: TGTGCCAGCAGCCGGGAATTAAGCGGGGGGGAAGCCGGGGAGCTGTTTTTT
J: TRBJ2-7; V: TRBV5-5; size: NA; D: NA; CDR3: CASSLVQGSYEQYF; DNA: TGTGCCAGCAGCTTGGTTCAGGGGAGCTACGAGCAGTACTTC
J: TRBJ1-2; V: TRBV11-2; size: NA; D: NA; CDR3: CASSLGWAGYGYTF; DNA: TGTGCCAGCAGCTTAGGTTGGGCAGGCTATGGCTACACCTTC
J: TRBJ2-5; V: TRBV6-4; size: once; D: TRBD2; CDR3: CASSDPSGGETQYF; DNA: TGTGCCAGCAGTGACCCTAGCGGGGGAGAGACCCAGTACTTC
J: TRBJ1-1; V: TRBV5-4; size: NA; D: NA; CDR3: CASSFRSYTEAFF; DNA: TGTGCCAGCAGCTTCCGAAGCTACACTGAAGCTTTCTTT
J: TRBJ1-5; V: TRBV28; size: NA; D: TRBD1; CDR3: CASISGQGGGPYSNQPQHF; DNA: TGTGCCAGCATAAGCGGACAGGGGGGCGGCCCTTATAGCAATCAGCCCCAGCATTTT
J: TRBJ2-5; V: TRBV6-5; size: NA; D: TRBD1; CDR3: CASSYSRDRVQETQYF; DNA: TGTGCCAGCAGTTACTCACGGGACAGGGTCCAAGAGACCCAGTACTTC
J: TRBJ1-1; V: TRBV7-2; size: few; D: NA; CDR3: CASSLRRQMNTEAFF; DNA: TGTGCCAGCAGCTTGCGGAGACAGATGAACACTGAAGCTTTCTTT
J: TRBJ1-1; V: TRBV7-8; size: NA; D: TRBD1; CDR3: CASSVRDRGPDDLNTEAFF; DNA: TGTGCCAGCAGCGTCCGGGACAGGGGACCTGACGACTTGAACACTGAAGCTTTCTTT
J: TRBJ2-5; V: TRBV11-2; size: NA; D: TRBD2; CDR3: CASSLDGAGGQETQYF; DNA: TGTGCCAGCAGCTTAGATGGAGCGGGGGGACAAGAGACCCAGTACTTC
J: TRBJ1-2; V: TRBV6-5; size: NA; D: TRBD1; CDR3: CASSYFVGQGMDGYTF; DNA: TGTGCCAGCAGTTATTTCGTAGGACAGGGAATGGATGGCTACACCTTC
J: TRBJ2-2; V: TRBV18; size: NA; D: NA; CDR3: CASSPMMAGSTGELFF; DNA: TGTGCCAGCTCACCAATGATGGCGGGAAGCACCGGGGAGCTGTTTTTT
J: TRBJ2-2; V: TRBV7-9; size: NA; D: NA; CDR3: CASSSLGLLVTGELFF; DNA: TGTGCCAGCAGTTCCTTGGGACTTTTGGTTACCGGGGAGCTGTTTTTT
J: TRBJ1-6; V: TRBV9; size: few; D: NA; CDR3: CASSARTTASGSPLHF; DNA: TGTGCCAGCAGCGCTCGAACGACGGCCTCGGGTTCACCCCTCCACTTT
J: TRBJ1-6; V: TRBV9; size: NA; D: NA; CDR3: CASSPADTSPLHF; DNA: TGTGCCAGCAGTCCAGCTGACACTTCACCCCTCCACTTT
J: TRBJ2-5; V: TRBV10-2; size: NA; D: TRBD2; CDR3: CASQSGGRETQYF; DNA: TGCGCCAGCCAAAGCGGGGGTCGGGAGACCCAGTACTTC
J: TRBJ1-4; V: TRBV7-9; size: NA; D: TRBD1; CDR3: CASRTGGRGEKLFF; DNA: TGTGCCAGCAGAACAGGGGGTCGCGGGGAAAAACTGTTTTTT
J: TRBJ2-7; V: TRBV11-2; size: NA; D: TRBD1; CDR3: CASSPGQLQYF; DNA: TGTGCCAGCAGCCCGGGACAGCTTCAGTACTTC
J: TRBJ2-7; V: TRBV5-1; size: NA; D: TRBD1; CDR3: CASSLARTGGESGEQYF; DNA: TGCGCCAGCAGCTTGGCCAGGACAGGGGGTGAGTCGGGCGAGCAGTACTTC
J: TRBJ1-2; V: TRBV5-3; size: NA; D: TRBD1; CDR3: CARRLDRGLYGYTF; DNA: TGTGCCAGAAGGTTAGACAGGGGGCTCTATGGCTACACCTTC
J: TRBJ2-1; V: TRBV2; size: NA; D: NA; CDR3: CASSHTSSLINNEQFF; DNA: TGTGCCAGCAGTCATACTAGCTCCCTCATCAACAATGAGCAGTTCTTC
J: TRBJ2-5; V: TRBV2; size: NA; D: TRBD2; CDR3: CASTLAEGETQYF; DNA: TGTGCCAGCACCCTAGCGGAGGGGGAGACCCAGTACTTC
J: TRBJ1-6; V: TRBV18; size: NA; D: TRBD1; CDR3: CASSPLPWTGDSPLHF; DNA: TGTGCCAGCTCACCTCTGCCGTGGACAGGCGATTCACCCCTCCACTTT
J: TRBJ1-2; V: TRBV5-6; size: NA; D: NA; CDR3: CASSLAGYGYTF; DNA: TGTGCCAGCAGCTTGGCGGGTTATGGCTACACCTTC
J: TRBJ2-7; V: TRBV28; size: few; D: NA; CDR3: CASGARPGDSYEQYF; DNA: TGTGCCAGCGGAGCTCGGCCAGGGGACTCCTACGAGCAGTACTTC
J: TRBJ2-1; V: TRBV15; size: NA; D: NA; CDR3: CATSRDSRGSVGQFF; DNA: TGTGCCACCAGCAGAGATTCCCGGGGATCGGTGGGGCAGTTCTTC
J: TRBJ1-4; V: TRBV6-6; size: few; D: NA; CDR3: CASSRRKDEKLFF; DNA: TGTGCCAGCAGTAGGAGGAAGGATGAAAAACTGTTTTTT
J: TRBJ2-7; V: TRBV10-1; size: NA; D: NA; CDR3: CARNQGQGNIEQYF; DNA: TGCGCCAGGAACCAGGGCCAGGGGAATATCGAGCAGTACTTC
J: TRBJ1-1; V: TRBV2; size: NA; D: NA; CDR3: CASSVTDTEAFF; DNA: TGTGCCAGCAGTGTTACAGACACTGAAGCTTTCTTT
J: TRBJ2-1; V: TRBV19; size: NA; D: TRBD2; CDR3: CASSIGGGSHNEQFF; DNA: TGTGCCAGTAGTATCGGCGGGGGGAGCCACAATGAGCAGTTCTTC
J: TRBJ2-3; V: TRBV2; size: NA; D: TRBD1; CDR3: CASREGQGFVTDTQYF; DNA: TGTGCCAGCAGGGAGGGACAGGGTTTTGTCACAGATACGCAGTATTTT
J: TRBJ2-3; V: TRBV29-1; size: NA; D: TRBD1; CDR3: CSVEKGGASDTQYF; DNA: TGCAGCGTTGAGAAAGGGGGCGCCTCAGATACGCAGTATTTT
J: TRBJ2-7; V: TRBV14; size: NA; D: NA; CDR3: CASSQAGSYEQYF; DNA: TGTGCCAGCAGCCAAGCTGGCAGCTACGAGCAGTACTTC
J: TRBJ2-7; V: TRBV9; size: NA; D: NA; CDR3: CASSPPTAPSSQYF; DNA: TGTGCCAGCAGCCCGCCGACGGCTCCTAGTTCGCAGTACTTC
J: TRBJ2-5; V: TRBV7-9; size: NA; D: NA; CDR3: CASSLAGQKETQYF; DNA: TGTGCCAGCAGCTTAGCTGGACAGAAAGAGACCCAGTACTTC